The rows below give T cell receptor beta chains drawn from one sample of a study of beta chain features in type 1 diabetes. Here immunoSEQ multiplex PCR was the method, and the copy in TCRdb shows in-frame clones only, minus some. This sample has about 230,000 clones, with around 9.6% found just once. Sequenced input: naive CD4+ T cells from blood. All receptors come from a woman between 18 and 29 years old in good health. Both conserved end residues are part of each CDR3. D genes are given only for firm matches. Rows give clone size only sometimes, using once, few, many, or a class for an expanded clone.

V	size	J	D	DNA	CDR3
TRBV5-1	.	TRBJ1-1	TRBD1	TGCGCCAGCAGACTCGGGACAGGGTCCACTGAAGCTTTCTTT	CASRLGTGSTEAFF
TRBV30	.	TRBJ1-5	.	TGTGCCTGGACCTTAGGGAGGGCTCAGCCCCAGCATTTT	CAWTLGRAQPQHF
TRBV18	.	TRBJ2-1	TRBD1	TGTGCCAGCTCACCGGGACAGGGGAACAATGAGCAGTTCTTC	CASSPGQGNNEQFF
TRBV10-3	few	TRBJ2-7	.	TGTGCCATCAGGGGAACCCGGGACAACCCCGACGAGCAGTACTTC	CAIRGTRDNPDEQYF
TRBV9	few	TRBJ2-3	.	TGTGCCAGCAGCGTAGATTTGCAGGATACGCAGTATTTT	CASSVDLQDTQYF
TRBV7-9	many	TRBJ1-2	TRBD1	TGTGCCAGCAGCCCACGACAGGGGGGCTATGGCTACACCTTC	CASSPRQGGYGYTF
TRBV6-5	few	TRBJ2-4	TRBD2	TGTGCCAGCATGGGACTAGCGGGGGGGAAAAACATTCAGTACTTC	CASMGLAGGKNIQYF
TRBV9	.	TRBJ2-2	TRBD2	TGTGCCAGCAGCCCGGGACTAGCGGGGGGCACCGGGGAGCTGTTTTTT	CASSPGLAGGTGELFF
TRBV6-4	.	TRBJ2-2	TRBD1	TGTGCCAGCAGTGACTCGTGGAGCGCGACAGGGGGTAACGGGGAGCTGTTTTTT	CASSDSWSATGGNGELFF
TRBV28	.	TRBJ2-3	.	TGTGCCAGCAGTGGCTTCGGGCAGGGGAGCACAGATACGCAGTATTTT	CASSGFGQGSTDTQYF
TRBV7-9	few	TRBJ1-1	.	TGTGCCAGCAGGCATGGGGGAGGGGGGATGAACACTGAAGCTTTCTTT	CASRHGGGGMNTEAFF
TRBV18	.	TRBJ2-3	TRBD1	TGTGCCAGCTCGAACCCGGGACAGGGGACAGATACGCAGTATTTT	CASSNPGQGTDTQYF
TRBV5-1	.	TRBJ1-4	.	TGCGCCAGCAGCCTGCGGGTTCAGTCAACTAATGAAAAACTGTTTTTT	CASSLRVQSTNEKLFF
TRBV30	few	TRBJ2-3	.	TGTGCCTGGACCTATGGCACAGATACGCAGTATTTT	CAWTYGTDTQYF
TRBV5-1	few	TRBJ1-4	TRBD1	TGCGCCAGCAGCTTCGGACAGGATAATGAAAAACTGTTTTTT	CASSFGQDNEKLFF
TRBV30	.	TRBJ1-1	TRBD1	TGTGCCTGGAGTGTAGGGACAGTAGAAGCTTTCTTT	CAWSVGTVEAFF
TRBV29-1	.	TRBJ2-2	TRBD1	TGCAGCGTTGGTCGGACAGGGGACGGGGAGCTGTTTTTT	CSVGRTGDGELFF
TRBV11-2	few	TRBJ1-1	.	TGTGCCAGCAGCACCCGACAACGCGCTGAAGCTTTCTTT	CASSTRQRAEAFF
TRBV5-1	few	TRBJ2-5	TRBD2	TGCGCCAGCAGCTTCGGTATAGCGGGGAGCCAAGAGACCCAGTACTTC	CASSFGIAGSQETQYF
TRBV19	.	TRBJ2-1	.	TGTGCCAGTAGTATAGCACAGGGCAATAAACAGTTCTTC	CASSIAQGNKQFF
TRBV5-4	few	TRBJ1-2	TRBD1	TGTGCCAGCAGCGAAGCGGGACAGGGGTCCGTTAACTATGGCTACACCTTC	CASSEAGQGSVNYGYTF
TRBV5-6	.	TRBJ1-1	.	TGTGCCAGCAGCTTGATAACAGGAAAGGAAAGAGAAGCTTTCTTT	CASSLITGKEREAFF
TRBV19	few	TRBJ2-7	TRBD2	TGTGCCAGTAGTATAACCCCTAGCGGGGGTTACTACGAGCAGTACTTC	CASSITPSGGYYEQYF
TRBV5-1	few	TRBJ2-7	.	TGCGCCAGCAGCTTGGTAGGAGGGCAGCCCTACGAGCAGTACTTC	CASSLVGGQPYEQYF
TRBV7-9	.	TRBJ1-5	TRBD1	TGTGCCAGCAGCTCCGGACAGGGCAATCAGCCCCAGCATTTT	CASSSGQGNQPQHF
TRBV30	few	TRBJ2-2	.	TGTGCCTGGAGTGTACTAACCGGGGAGCTGTTTTTT	CAWSVLTGELFF
TRBV14	.	TRBJ1-1	.	TGTGCCAGCAGCCAAGTCGGGGGGGGAAATACTGAAGCTTTCTTT	CASSQVGGGNTEAFF
TRBV19	.	TRBJ1-2	.	TGTGCCAGTAGCGGCCCCGGAGGGTATGGCTACACCTTC	CASSGPGGYGYTF
TRBV5-1	.	TRBJ1-1	.	TGCGCCAGCAGCTTGGGAGCGGGAGGCACTGAAGCTTTCTTT	CASSLGAGGTEAFF
TRBV4-2	many	TRBJ2-7	TRBD2	TGTGCCAGCAGCCAAGCTCGAGCGGGAGGGCCCAACGAGCAGTACTTC	CASSQARAGGPNEQYF
TRBV14	.	TRBJ1-2	TRBD1	TGTGCCAGCAGCGAGGAACCGCCGGGACAGGGTTGGGGCTACACCTTC	CASSEEPPGQGWGYTF
TRBV5-1	.	TRBJ2-5	.	TGCGCCAGCAGCTTGGGAGTTGGAGAGACCCAGTACTTC	CASSLGVGETQYF
TRBV7-8	.	TRBJ2-1	.	TGTGCCAGCAGCTTAAGAATCGCAGGGGATAGTTACAATGAGCAGTTCTTC	CASSLRIAGDSYNEQFF
TRBV30	.	TRBJ1-2	.	TGTGCCTGGAGTCTCAGGCGGGTAAACTATGGCTACACCTTC	CAWSLRRVNYGYTF
TRBV7-6	.	TRBJ2-7	.	TGTGCCAGCAGCCCTCCGGACAGCTACGAGCAGTACTTC	CASSPPDSYEQYF
TRBV11-2	few	TRBJ2-7	.	TGTGCCAGCAGCTTTGGTGGCACCGAGCAGTACTTC	CASSFGGTEQYF
TRBV30	.	TRBJ1-3	.	TGTGCCTGGAGTGTATTTGCTAGCTCTGGAAACACCATATATTTT	CAWSVFASSGNTIYF
TRBV7-7	few	TRBJ2-3	.	TGTGCTAGCAGCTCTCTCGGCACAGATACGCAGTATTTT	CASSSLGTDTQYF
TRBV28	.	TRBJ2-5	TRBD2	TGTGCCAGCAGTTTGGGGGGGGACCAAGAGACCCAGTACTTC	CASSLGGDQETQYF
TRBV5-1	few	TRBJ2-1	.	TGCGCCAGCAGCTTGGATCAGGGTCGATACAATGAGCAGTTCTTC	CASSLDQGRYNEQFF
TRBV7-9	many	TRBJ1-1	.	TGTGCCAGCAGCTTGTTCGGGGACACTGAAGCTTTCTTT	CASSLFGDTEAFF
TRBV7-3	.	TRBJ1-1	.	TGTGCCAGCAGCGCCCAAGGCGCTAGGAACACTGAAGCTTTCTTT	CASSAQGARNTEAFF
TRBV30	.	TRBJ2-3	TRBD1	TGTGCCTGGAGTGGAGACAGGGGACGACCACTTTGGTCGCAGTATTTT	CAWSGDRGRPLWSQYF
TRBV9	.	TRBJ2-5	.	TGTGCCAGCAGCGTTTCAGGGAAGAGTGAGACCCAGTACTTC	CASSVSGKSETQYF
TRBV14	few	TRBJ1-2	TRBD1	TGTGCCAGCAGCCCTACGGACAGGGGACCCCGCGCAAACTATGGCTACACCTTC	CASSPTDRGPRANYGYTF
TRBV7-2	.	TRBJ2-6	TRBD1	TGTGCCAGCAGCCGAAGAGGGGGCGGCTACTCTGGGGCCAACGTCCTGACTTTC	CASSRRGGGYSGANVLTF
TRBV4-1	many	TRBJ2-5	.	TGCGCCAGCAGCCAAGTGTCGTTGTCGACCCAGTACTTC	CASSQVSLSTQYF
TRBV27	.	TRBJ1-1	TRBD1	TGTGCCAGCAGTTTCGACAGGGCTCTGAACACTGAAGCTTTCTTT	CASSFDRALNTEAFF